The clone carrying this TCR beta chain was recorded once. The conserved phenylalanine or tryptophan is not found at the CDR3 terminus, so this likely reflects a read error. The entry originates in a study of blood T cells in healthy people across ages. CDR1 and CDR2 (germline): SNHLY, FYNNEI. CDR3 length: 13 amino acids. Trimming cost V 8 bases and J 6 bases, with 11 bases left between them. It was with a sample-barcoded 5' primer and a J-beta primer mix that a second PCR of roughly 7 to 12 cycles was run. Via MiXCR, TCRdb re-called the 5' RACE reads, giving one row per CDR3 protein. Altogether a few hundred thousand distinct CDR3 sequences are present, around a quarter being singletons, with the ten largest covering roughly 3.5%. The same data also contributed to another study, on T cells of mothers and their children. That publication notes: RNA extracted was entirely used for cDNA synthesis, roughly 1.6 ug per 15 ul.

The sequence derives from a boy between 2 and 10 years old in good health. Sequenced: blood. This chain uses TRBV2 with TRBJ1-6, with D unresolved. The CDR3 loop reads CASGRGANSPLHV. Written as DNA, the CDR3 is TGTGCCAGCGGCCGGGGTGCTAATTCACCCCTCCACGTT.